One T cell receptor beta chain is described in this entry. It has no known antigen specificity. One base away there is no much larger clone; base qualities are not given. TCRbeta CDR3 regions were amplified from genomic DNA using the immunoSEQ Assay, a bias-controlled multiplex PCR. Regarding the original processing steps: The number of nucleated cells in each sample was estimated by amplification of reference gene primers within the assay. To quantify the absolute abundance of each unique TCRbeta CDR3 rearrangement, sequence reads were collapsed and filtered. For each sample, productive Simpson clonality was calculated by taking the square root of Simpson's diversity index across productive rearrangements. TCRdb mirrors the immuneACCESS table, restricted to in-frame sequences. Some clones are absent from its copies; in checked studies, under half trace to an unresolved V gene, and the reason for the others is unknown. V, J and clone size reflect that table, while D and trimming were determined from the DNA. The sample records 50,000 to 65,000 clones, around 84% of which are singletons. More than 2.5% of the sample is in the top ten clones.

The data were taken from a study of blood T cell repertoires in COVID-19 (dated by TCRdb to 2019 to 2021). A note on the overall study: Collaborator samples came from the United States, Italy and Spain and covered acute and convalescent phases of COVID-19. The prospective study material was composed of cDNA or gDNA derived from T cells, B-cell-depleted T cells, or PBMCs. The dataset comprised deeply sampled blood TCRbeta repertoires from subjects exposed to, actively infected with, or recovered from COVID-19. The repertoires were released in a freely available public database meant as a resource for research on the immune response to SARS-CoV-2. Samples came from the ongoing ImmuneRACE study (first 160 participants) plus 1,254 subjects from 6 global collaborators. The sample metadata nearly always contained a de-identified subject ID, COVID-19 status, age in years and sex. Where available, HLA class I and class II types were taken from metadata supplied by the sample provider and were not determined by assay-based typing. Overall study results and their limits: The quantity of clinical and demographic metadata differed by source and by participant and was supplied without curation.

Each collaborating institution followed its own protocols to collect whole blood in K2EDTA tubes. For TCRbeta analysis, collaborators shipped samples in one of three forms: frozen whole blood, isolated PBMCs, or DNA extracted from either of those sample types. V has 7 bases trimmed and J has 6 bases trimmed; junction bases matching no gene number 4. Reading from cysteine to phenylalanine, the CDR3 counts 12 amino acids. Of all the DNA, just the CDR3 is kept, 36 bases in frame from base 1. Taken from the germline V gene (reference sequence), the CDR1 and CDR2 loops are LNHDA and SQIVND. Sequenced input: peripheral blood. The receptor chain draws on TRBV19 and TRBJ2-3; TRBD1 aligns with 7 central bases. This TCR derives from a man between 50 and 59 years old with active COVID-19. The CDR3 reads CASKGAGDTQYF. The DNA sequence is given as TGTGCCAGTAAGGGGGCCGGTGATACGCAGTATTTT.